The T cell receptor beta chain under discussion was sequenced for a study of shared clonotypes between healthy human individuals. The study's findings and limits: The study sampled only blood, and tissue repertoires likely differ. The donor pool, a small one, limited the genetic and exposure-history diversity represented.

As for this clone: Its cognate antigen is unknown.

Libraries were prepared by immunoSEQ multiplex PCR; TCRdb keeps only in-frame clonotypes and omits some of them. The data contain some 1,400,000 clones, roughly 96% of them singletons. The J segment lost 4 bases and the V segment lost 1 base, leaving 5 bases of the junction unmatched. The germline CDR1 and CDR2 sequences are LGHNA and YNFKEQ. The CDR3 consists of 16 residues. The sample consisted of naive CD4+ T cells sorted from blood. Subset here: CD45RA+ positively selected. V is TRBV4-2 and J is TRBJ2-1, with 9 bases matching TRBD2. The clonotype was recovered from a man younger than 40 in good health. The CDR3 nucleotides read TGTGCCAGCAGCCAAGGAGCGACTAGCGGATACAATGAGCAGTTCTTC. Its protein is CASSQGATSGYNEQFF.